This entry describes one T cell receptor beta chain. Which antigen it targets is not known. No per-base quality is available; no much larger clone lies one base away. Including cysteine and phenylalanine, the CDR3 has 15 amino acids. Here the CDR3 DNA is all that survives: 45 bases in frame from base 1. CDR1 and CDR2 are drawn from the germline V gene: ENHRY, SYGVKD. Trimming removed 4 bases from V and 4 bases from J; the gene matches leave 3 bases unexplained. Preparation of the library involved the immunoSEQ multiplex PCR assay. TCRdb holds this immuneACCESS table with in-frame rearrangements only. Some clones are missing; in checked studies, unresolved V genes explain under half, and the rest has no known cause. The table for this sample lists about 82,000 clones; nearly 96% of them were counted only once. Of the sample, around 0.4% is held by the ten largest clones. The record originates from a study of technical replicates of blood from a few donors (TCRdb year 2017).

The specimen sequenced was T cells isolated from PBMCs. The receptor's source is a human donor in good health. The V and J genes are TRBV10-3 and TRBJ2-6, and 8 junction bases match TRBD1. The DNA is TGTGCCATCAGTGGGACAGGGTCCGGGGCCAACGTCCTGACTTTC. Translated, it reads CAISGTGSGANVLTF.